This T cell receptor beta chain was profiled in a study of long-term antiretroviral therapy in people with HIV. This was the immunoSEQ v3.0 assay at survey level. Repertoires were generated with immunoSEQ multiplex PCR, while TCRdb's copy carries only in-frame clones and drops some. The sample lists about 17,000 clones, around 74% occurring once. The CDR3 spans 13 residues. Germline CDR1 is SGHAT and CDR2 is FQNNGV. Trimming stripped 5 bases from V and 5 bases from J, with 9 bases between. The TCR sequence derives from a man aged 25 to 40 with HIV. The gene calls are TRBV11-2 and TRBJ2-2; D uncertain. Sequences were derived from unsorted PBMCs, sampled less than 2.2 years before starting antiretroviral therapy. CDR3 coding DNA: TGTGCCAGCAGCCTAGGCTTTACCGGGGAGCTGTTTTTT. It is translated as CASSLGFTGELFF.